Listed below are T cell receptor beta chains from one sample, sequenced in a study of T cells expressing NK-cell markers. TCRdb reworked the 5' RACE reads into one entry per CDR3 protein, no DNA. The sample table sets out 20,000 or so distinct CDR3 sequences. The specimen sequenced was blood T cells: a sorted CD56 or NKG2C T cell subset, CD4+ or CD8+ T cells, or bulk PBMC T cells (not recorded which). The receptors stem from a man aged 18 to 69 in good health. Each CDR3 is given with its conserved first and last residue. Expanded clones are given a class, and other clones once, few, many or no size at all.

clone size	V gene	J gene	CDR3 protein
.	TRBV4-1	TRBJ1-2	CASSQESRIGGYTF
.	TRBV29-1	TRBJ2-1	CSGAGRGSYNEQFF
medium-sized	TRBV12-3/TRBV12-4	TRBJ2-1	CASSLDSTYNEQFF
.	TRBV7-3	TRBJ2-3	CASSLDRYTDTQYF
.	TRBV2	TRBJ2-1	CATLIRGGPSNEQFF
.	TRBV5-4	TRBJ2-3	CASSFLGSSTDTQYF
.	TRBV7-8	TRBJ2-5	CASSLGGAAQETQYF
.	TRBV2	TRBJ1-2	CASSMTDFYYGYTF
.	TRBV7-6	TRBJ2-4	CASSPGQGGFGENIQYF
.	TRBV27	TRBJ1-6	CASSSTWQGSYNSPLHF
.	TRBV20-1	TRBJ2-7	CSSRGRRDYEQYF
.	TRBV2	TRBJ2-7	CASSRTSGTYEQYF
.	TRBV6-1	TRBJ2-2	CASSHPATGELFF
.	TRBV20-1	TRBJ2-7	CGADRGTGKTYEQYF
.	TRBV4-3	TRBJ2-7	CASSQDEGSSYEQYF
.	TRBV6-5	TRBJ1-3	CASSYGKISGNTIYF
.	TRBV20-1	TRBJ2-7	CSAREVPGAYEQYF